Here is one TCR beta chain with its context. A 1 in 200,000 to 1 in 1 million T cell depth was the sequencing target. TCRdb keeps only in-frame clones here, not all; method: immunoSEQ multiplex PCR. The table has tens of thousands of clones, about three quarters seen once. This CDR3 contains 16 residues. Trimming left V 2 bases short and J 4 bases short, with 16 bases between. Looked up from germline, CDR1 is WNHNN and CDR2 is SYGVQD (reference sequence). The data originate from a study of cytotoxic CD8 clonotypes in ibrutinib-treated CLL. The chain carries TRBV10-1 and TRBJ2-3, with TRBD2 as a possible D gene (5 bases). This sequence originates from a human donor with chronic lymphocytic leukemia. The sample here was PBMCs, taken after 12 months of ibrutinib treatment. The CDR3 DNA reads TGCGCCAGCAGTGAGGTAGTGGGAGCTATCTCAGATACGCAGTATTTT. It encodes CASSEVVGAISDTQYF.